The clone carrying this TCR beta chain appeared a few times. Antigen: not known. This sample is drawn from a study of T cells in Graves' hyperthyroidism and ophthalmopathy. Used for diagnoses were clinical symptoms, serum thyroxine and TRAb, thyroid ultrasound and orbital computed tomography. It was at first hyperthyroidism diagnosis, before any ophthalmopathy symptoms, that the blood sample was taken. Points from the study as a whole: Separating ophthalmopathy from stable hyperthyroidism was achieved by a 13 V-J model. Onset of ophthalmopathy came a median approximately 6.8 months after the model predicted it.

TCR beta CDR3 regions were amplified from RNA transcripts. With the HTBI primer set, the TCR CDR3 went through a first round of RT-PCR. TCRdb re-called the multiplex PCR reads with MiXCR, one entry per CDR3 protein. The sample comprises over 120,000 distinct CDR3 sequences, more than 20% of which are singletons, and about two thirds rests with the top ten. The TCR sequence derives from a woman between 50 and 59 years old with Graves' hyperthyroidism that later progressed to Graves' ophthalmopathy. What was sequenced was blood.

In DNA form, the CDR3 reads TGTGCCAGCAGTACAGTGTTCCAAGAGACCCAGTACTTC. Translating gives CASSTVFQETQYF. The genes are TRBV12-3 or TRBV12-4 and TRBJ2-5, with D hard to call. The CDR3 covers 13 residues. V lost 5 bases and J 1 base, leaving 8 bases between the germline ends.